This TCR beta chain was documented in a study of T cell repertoires in breast cancer. The germline V gene has CDR1 SGDLS and CDR2 YYNGEE. The CDR3 has 15 amino acids. Trimming pared 4 bases from V and 8 bases from J, leaving 21 bases between. Points from the study as a whole: Eight TRBV7 primers may have caused mispriming bias toward TRBV7 in shared TCRs. Clone recovery by emulsion RT-PCR was skewed, so it was considered qualitative. Seven or more patient tumors shared 20 or so TCR pairs rarely seen in control blood.

A second nested PCR with blocking oligonucleotides suppressed unpaired genes. From the emulsion pairing reads, TCRdb called clonotypes with MiXCR, one entry per CDR3 protein. The sample lists roughly 40,000 distinct CDR3 sequences, 45% occurring once. On this clonotype: The antigen is unknown.

An expanded emulsion RT-PCR with primers for all TCR V genes paired CD8+ T cell chains. Sequencing was performed on CD8+ T cells. This chain links TRBV9 with TRBJ1-2; D not certain. The origin of this receptor is a pool of human donors with breast cancer or a healthy control (not recorded which). Written as DNA, the CDR3 is TGTGCCAGCAGCCACCGGGCTACCTCTGGCGGGGGCTACACCTTC. Amino acids: CASSHRATSGGGYTF.